This TCR beta chain was retrieved from a study of blood T cell repertoires in COVID-19. Overall study context: COVID-19 samples collected from the United States, Italy and Spain covered acute and convalescent phases.

Methods used by the authors: Nucleated cell counts were estimated from reference gene primer amplification. Profiled with immunoSEQ multiplex PCR; TCRdb holds only in-frame clones, not every one. V, J and clone size are taken as reported in that table, and D and trimming were inferred from the DNA itself. The sample carries 100,000 to 150,000 clones, roughly 90% recorded once. The CDR3 is 18 residues long. The germline CDR1 and CDR2 sequences are KGHSH and LQKENI. V trimming: 3 bases; J trimming: 1 base; junction bases outside the gene matches: 3. This TCR was recovered from a man aged 45-65 years with acute or convalescent COVID-19. The specimen sequenced was peripheral blood. The chain is built from TRBV18 and TRBJ2-2; TRBD2 matches 15 bases. The CDR3 DNA follows: TGTGCCAGCTCACCGGGACTAGCGGGAGGACAGAACACCGGGGAGCTGTTTTTT. It encodes CASSPGLAGGQNTGELFF.